This T cell receptor (beta chain) was found in a study of cytomegalovirus exposure and HLA in healthy donors (dated by TCRdb to about 2017). With respect to the entire study: In an earlier analysis of around 540 of the donors, about 270 Gb of sequence data and just under 120 million unique TCR beta sequences from about 179 million T cells were reported. An early release that covered roughly 600 HLA-typed donors contained 300 to 350 gigabases of sequencing data and 80 million or so unique TCR sequences. The genetic ancestry cluster associated with self-reported Caucasian donors included 81% of the roughly 400 genotyped donors. The aim of the study was to test whether cataloging public T cell receptors could identify signatures of past pathogen exposure. The study profiled the T cell repertoires of 550 to 700 subjects by immunosequencing and related them to cytomegalovirus serostatus. Along with the approximately 650-subject first cohort, a separate validation cohort of roughly 110 different subjects was used. The study combined high-throughput TCR immunosequencing, statistical association of individual TCRs with disease status, and machine learning to predict cytomegalovirus infection status. A later analysis re-examined previously published TCR beta repertoires from 610 or so donors and added high-resolution HLA genotyping to investigate patterns of TCR occurrence. The later analysis used no new phenotypic data to find candidate immune exposures, relying instead on TCR beta sequences and their occurrence across donors. To decide whether each TCR beta V gene segment behaved as functional or pseudogenic, an earlier analysis of some 600 of the donors relied on high-throughput TCR beta sequencing. Donor age, sex, ethnicity and CMV serostatus were compiled together with the repertoire data. Genome-wide SNP genotypes for about three fifths of the 666 donors were used in a later genetic analysis, which treated that subset as a discovery cohort. Every repertoire in the discovery cohort had been generated on one and the same sequencing platform. HLA typing included class I and class II loci at four-digit resolution. Typing coverage differed by locus: A, B, C, DRB1 and DQB1 were typed in roughly 620-640 donors, DQA1 in 500 to 550, DPA1 in some 610, and DPB1 in 450 to 490. Four to six DR-DQ haplotypes were handled as single units for association and clustering, since linkage in the cohort was strong. Across 300 to 500 genotyped donors of the cohort, an average of about 200,000 unique TCR beta nucleotide sequences per donor were sequenced, and roughly a sixth of those sequences were non-productive. Summary of the overall study and its limitations: In a later analysis, the rate of TCR association differed among HLA loci, with DRB1 alleles having the most associated TCRs and HLA-C alleles having the fewest. Correlated functional status among segregating V segments might be attributable to linkage disequilibrium, but an unknown experimental factor could not be ruled out. Only TCR beta chains were sequenced in this cohort, and the absence of alpha or paired-chain data limited detectable features. A later analysis found that most CMV-associated TCR beta chains appeared HLA-restricted, with HLA associations seemingly driven largely by CMV exposure. Cytomegalovirus status was reported to be diagnosed by the classifier with high specificity and sensitivity in both the original and validation cohorts. Sequencing depth was assumed to be roughly uniform across donors in the presence/absence analyses, though that assumption may not hold. About 17 rarely observed V segments, including chromosome 9 orphons, were excluded from the earlier analysis of approximately 500 of the donors because counts were too low. In an earlier analysis of fewer than 750 of the donors, most TCR beta V segments were observed in productive rearrangements about 90% or about 30% of the time, broadly matching IMGT annotations. The authors suggested that the approach could potentially be generalized to other disease states and immunological phenotypes. Strong co-occurrence of HLA alleles, especially DR and DQ, made assigning TCR associations to individual alleles difficult. The 87-base-pair reads could not distinguish some IMGT-functional V segments, including TRBV6-2 and TRBV6-3, so those segments were excluded. A further reported finding was that TCR beta sequences accurately predicted the HLA-A and HLA-B alleles for most subjects in the first cohort. Several of the top co-occurrence clusters appeared to be linked to parvovirus B19, influenza, CMV and Epstein-Barr virus, according to a later analysis. Compared with equally common non-associated chains, HLA-associated TCR beta chains in a later analysis were more clonally expanded and had lower generation probabilities. A few of the identified cytomegalovirus-associated TCR beta chains were confirmed in vitro to be specific for cytomegalovirus antigens. In the study, 150 to 200 TCR beta chains were listed as associated with cytomegalovirus. A later analysis associated about 17,000 TCR beta sequences with specific HLA alleles at a false discovery rate of 0.05. Most TCR sequences were observed very rarely across donors, whereas some public TCRs were present in many individuals. According to a later genetic analysis, donors in an Asian-associated ancestry cluster had fewer N-insertions in productive TCRs than the approximately 710-donor mean. Because HLA typing was unavailable for some donors at each locus, only the typed subset was used in association tests. A later genetic analysis associated a missense DCLRE1C variant with V-gene and J-gene trimming of TCR beta chains, and an independent cohort replicated the association. Immune exposure information for the cohort was limited to CMV serostatus. The sequencing pipeline was judged likely to have produced a cluster of highly shared sequence variants as a technical artifact.

Libraries came from the immunoSEQ multiplex PCR assay. For the multiplex PCR, a mixture combining 60 forward primers for TCR Vbeta segments and 13 reverse primers for TCR Jbeta segments was used. Amplification of the CDR3 region of rearranged TCR beta genes was performed with a multiplex PCR assay on genomic DNA. The Illumina HiSeq System was used to sequence the amplified TCR beta libraries as 87-base-pair reads. The published analysis was carried out like this. In a later analysis, around 80 million unique TCR beta chains were counted across the approximately 640 repertoires, and approximately 11 million of these chains were shared by at least two donors. Raw reads were error-corrected and collapsed into unique sequences by a nearest-neighbor algorithm in which closely related sequences were merged to remove PCR and sequencing errors. To assign V, D and J gene segments, CDR3 sequences were aligned to IMGT reference sequences. For a sequence to be retained, a match of at least six nucleotides was required to both a V gene segment and a J gene segment. Rearrangements were classified as productive when the CDR3 lacked stop codons and remained in frame with V and J, and all other rearrangements were classified as non-productive. CDR3 was defined by IMGT convention, running from the second conserved V-encoded cysteine to the conserved J-encoded phenylalanine. The earlier analysis of 550 to 650 of the donors excluded any sequence lacking an unambiguous match to a single V gene segment. An earlier analysis of 500 to 700 of the donors classified V segments as functional when productive rearrangements were above 56.7% and as segregating when the standard deviation between donors was above 5%. A statistical classification framework was built for diagnosing cytomegalovirus status from the catalog of TCR beta chain sequences. In a later analysis, TCR nucleotide sequences were compared against IMGT/GENE-DB human TR gene sequences so that V and J genes could be assigned. Using the TCRdist pipeline, a later analysis assigned CDR3 sequences along with most-parsimonious VDJ recombination scenarios. In a later analysis, each TCR beta chain was defined by its CDR3 amino acid sequence together with its V-gene family, and reads without a unique V-gene family were excluded. As a way to deal with suspected cross-contamination and a sequencing artifact, a later analysis dropped 500 to 700 nucleotide sequences that were highly shared and had low generation probability. For each public chain, a later analysis derived a clonal expansion index from normalized ranks of inferred template counts within each repertoire. In a later analysis, generation probabilities were computed with a VDJ recombination model fitted to out-of-frame rearrangements, and the resulting probabilities were checked against IGoR. In a later analysis, TCR-TCR, TCR-HLA and TCR-CMV co-occurrence was scored with hypergeometric tests, and a repertoire-size bias correction was applied to TCR pairs. A later analysis estimated false discovery rates by permuting HLA or CMV assignments 20 times. In a later analysis, co-occurring TCRs were grouped using DBSCAN, with TCRdist sequence similarity added in when clustering inside HLA-allele-positive subsets. Repertoires with fewer than 30,000 or more than 120,000 public chains were left out of co-occurrence clustering, as were a handful of repertoires with anomalous nucleotide sharing. This is the immuneACCESS table as TCRdb keeps it, with only in-frame sequences that have V and J called. A part of the clones is gone; compared with another copy, unresolved V genes explain less than half, and the rest is unexplained. V and J calls plus clone size are reproduced from that table; the DNA served to infer D and trimming. The sample has tens of thousands of clones on record, more than 70% of them singletons. Of the sample, 2% to 2.5% is held by the ten largest clones.

A single count supports this clone. Its antigen is currently not known. The sample holds no much larger clone one base away, and base qualities are not on file. The cohort consisted of 650 to 700 healthy bone marrow donors. At the time of sampling, all cohort members were nominally healthy, though unrecorded immune exposures were likely present. The donor was CMV seronegative and was included in the group of a few hundred seronegative cohort members. A peripheral blood sample was provided by each donor, and peripheral blood mononuclear cells were used for TCR beta sequencing. The Qiagen DNeasy Blood Extraction Kit was used to extract genomic DNA from the blood cell samples. The CDR3 runs 14 amino acids, cysteine and phenylalanine included. Just CDR3 DNA is preserved here, 42 bases in frame from base 1. V is clipped by 4 bases and J by 1 base, and the sequence between their germline boundaries is 11 bases long. The germline V gene gives CDR1 as SGHRS and CDR2 as YFSETQ.

This receptor was identified in a man in his forties in good health and CMV-seronegative. Recombination connected TRBV5-1 to TRBJ1-2; D gene: possibly TRBD1, on 6 matching bases. The sample was PBMCs. In nucleotides, the sequence is TGCGCCAGCAGCGAAGGGGGTGGTAACTATGGCTACACCTTC. It is translated as CASSEGGGNYGYTF.